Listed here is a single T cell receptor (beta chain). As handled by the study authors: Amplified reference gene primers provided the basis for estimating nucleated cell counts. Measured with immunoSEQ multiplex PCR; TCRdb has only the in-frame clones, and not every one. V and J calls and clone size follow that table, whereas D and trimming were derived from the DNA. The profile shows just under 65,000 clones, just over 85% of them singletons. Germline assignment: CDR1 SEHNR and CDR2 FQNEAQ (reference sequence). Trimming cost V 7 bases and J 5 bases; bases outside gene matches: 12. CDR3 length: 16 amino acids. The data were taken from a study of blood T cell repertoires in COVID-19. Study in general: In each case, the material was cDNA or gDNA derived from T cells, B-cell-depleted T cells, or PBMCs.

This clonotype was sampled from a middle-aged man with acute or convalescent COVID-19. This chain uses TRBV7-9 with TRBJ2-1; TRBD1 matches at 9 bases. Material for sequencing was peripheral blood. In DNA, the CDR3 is TGTGCCAGCACCCTAAAAGGACAGGGGAACCACAATGAGCAGTTCTTC. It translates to CASTLKGQGNHNEQFF.